This is a list of T cell receptor beta chains from one sample in a study of response to subunit inactivated influenza vaccine. Each CDR3 protein is one row after TCRdb ran MiXCR on the RT-PCR reads. The table includes approximately 700,000 distinct CDR3 sequences, around 13% detected once. The source was PBMCs from blood, collected 14 to 15 days before vaccination. These receptors were collected from a man aged 45-65 years who received an inactivated influenza vaccine. CDR3s include the opening cysteine and the closing phenylalanine or tryptophan. Fields, in order: J gene, D gene, clone size, V gene, CDR3 DNA, CDR3 protein. A D gene is named only where the DNA matches it firmly. Only some rows state a clone size, as once, few, many or a class for expanded clones.

>TRBJ1-2|NA|many|TRBV3-1
TGTGCCAGCAGCCGGGGCGCCATCTATGGCTACACCTTC
CASSRGAIYGYTF
>TRBJ2-2|TRBD1|few|TRBV27
TGTGCCAGCAGTTTATGGGACAGCAACACCGGGGAGCTGTTTTTT
CASSLWDSNTGELFF
>TRBJ2-1|NA|many|TRBV5-1
TGCGCCAGCAGCTTTGTGGCGGGACAGATCAATGAGCAGTTCTTC
CASSFVAGQINEQFF
>TRBJ2-7|NA|few|TRBV3-1
TGTGCCAGCAGCCAAGAACTTAGCGCTTTCTCCTACGAGCAGTACTTC
CASSQELSAFSYEQYF
>TRBJ2-1|TRBD2|once|TRBV4-3
TGCGCCAGCAGCCCACTTCTAGCGGGAGTTATACCCTACAATGAGCAGTTCTTC
CASSPLLAGVIPYNEQFF
>TRBJ1-1|NA|NA|TRBV7-2
TGTGCCAGCAGCCTTAGGACCTCTGAAGCTTTCTTT
CASSLRTSEAFF
>TRBJ2-4|NA|few|TRBV20-1
TGCAGTGCTACCCGCGGACCTATCCCGTTTGAAAACATTCAGTACTTC
CSATRGPIPFENIQYF
>TRBJ2-1|TRBD2|NA|TRBV18
TGTGCCAGCTCACTCGCAGCGGGAGGACTCAATGAGCAGTTCTTC
CASSLAAGGLNEQFF
>TRBJ1-5|TRBD1|few|TRBV29-1
TGCAGCGTTGTGGGACAGGGGGAGGGTAGCAATCAGCCCCAGCATTTT
CSVVGQGEGSNQPQHF
>TRBJ2-7|TRBD2|few|TRBV20-1
TGCAGTGGGTCGACTAGCCGCTTCTACGAGCAGTACTTC
CSGSTSRFYEQYF
>TRBJ2-6|NA|NA|TRBV28
TGTGCCAGCACTGTCACCCTCTCTGGGGCCAACGTCCTGACTTTC
CASTVTLSGANVLTF
>TRBJ2-3|NA|many|TRBV20-1
TGCAGTGCTCAAAGTGTAACAGGGAGTTATAACACAGATACGCAGTATTTT
CSAQSVTGSYNTDTQYF
>TRBJ2-7|NA|few|TRBV10-3
TGTGCCATCAGCGAACAAGGCAACGAGCAGTACTTC
CAISEQGNEQYF
>TRBJ2-7|TRBD2|NA|TRBV6-1
TGTGCCAGCAGAACGGGAGGGACCTACGAGCAGTACTTC
CASRTGGTYEQYF
>TRBJ2-1|TRBD1|NA|TRBV15
TGTGCCACCAGCTACGGGACAGGGGCGTTCAATGAGCAGTTCTTC
CATSYGTGAFNEQFF
>TRBJ2-1|NA|many|TRBV6-4
TGTGCCAGCAGTGAGGCTAGCTATAATGAGCAGTTCTTC
CASSEASYNEQFF
>TRBJ2-7|TRBD2|few|TRBV6-6
TGTGCCACCTGTGGCGGGAGGTCCTACGAGCAGTACTTC
CATCGGRSYEQYF
>TRBJ2-6|TRBD2|few|TRBV27
TGTGCCAGCACCATTTACGGGACTAGCGGTTACTCTGGGGCCAACGTCCTGACTTTC
CASTIYGTSGYSGANVLTF
>TRBJ1-1|NA|NA|TRBV12-3/TRBV12-4
TGTGCCAGCAGTCCCCAACAAGCAGGGTCTGGCACTGAAGCTTTCTTT
CASSPQQAGSGTEAFF
>TRBJ1-2|TRBD1|NA|TRBV4-3
TGCGCCAGCAGCCAAAGTGGGACAGGGACCTATGGCTACACCTTC
CASSQSGTGTYGYTF
>TRBJ2-2|TRBD1|NA|TRBV12-3/TRBV12-4
TGTGCCAGCACCGGAACAGGGGTTACCGGGGAGCTGTTTTTT
CASTGTGVTGELFF
>TRBJ1-1|NA|NA|TRBV6-1
TGTGCCACCATCAGAGGCGGGGAGCCGAACACTGAAGCTTTCTTT
CATIRGGEPNTEAFF
>TRBJ1-5|NA|few|TRBV12-3/TRBV12-4
TGTGCCAGCAGTTTAAGTCCCCCTAATCAGCCCCAGCATTTT
CASSLSPPNQPQHF
>TRBJ1-1|TRBD1|NA|TRBV14
TGTGCCAGCAGCCGGCCGACAGGGCGGGCTTTCTTT
CASSRPTGRAFF
>TRBJ1-1|NA|NA|TRBV6-1
TGTGCCAGCAGTGAAGGAGTGTGGGCTTTCTTT
CASSEGVWAFF